This TCR beta chain is drawn from a study of blood T cell repertoires in COVID-19. On the study more broadly: Donors in the United States, Italy and Spain gave samples during acute or convalescent COVID-19. PBMCs, B-cell-depleted T cells, or T cells were the source of the cDNA or gDNA that made up the material.

The V gene lost 5 bases and the J gene lost 8 bases, with 12 bases spanning the gap. Germline V CDR1 and CDR2: MDHEN, SYDVKM. This CDR3 comprises 12 residues. Methods used by the authors: Nucleated cell counts were estimated from reference gene primer amplification. TCRdb's copy holds only in-frame clones and misses some; the assay was immunoSEQ multiplex PCR. That table supplies the V and J calls and clone size; D and trimming were determined from the DNA. The table has some 230,000 clones, roughly 83% seen once. The chain has TRBV28 and TRBJ1-1; D call uncertain. Source material: peripheral blood. This TCR derives from a woman aged 45 to 65 with acute or convalescent COVID-19. The CDR3 bases are TGTGCCAGCAGTATAAACCCTCTAGAAGCTTTCTTT. Translated, it gives CASSINPLEAFF.